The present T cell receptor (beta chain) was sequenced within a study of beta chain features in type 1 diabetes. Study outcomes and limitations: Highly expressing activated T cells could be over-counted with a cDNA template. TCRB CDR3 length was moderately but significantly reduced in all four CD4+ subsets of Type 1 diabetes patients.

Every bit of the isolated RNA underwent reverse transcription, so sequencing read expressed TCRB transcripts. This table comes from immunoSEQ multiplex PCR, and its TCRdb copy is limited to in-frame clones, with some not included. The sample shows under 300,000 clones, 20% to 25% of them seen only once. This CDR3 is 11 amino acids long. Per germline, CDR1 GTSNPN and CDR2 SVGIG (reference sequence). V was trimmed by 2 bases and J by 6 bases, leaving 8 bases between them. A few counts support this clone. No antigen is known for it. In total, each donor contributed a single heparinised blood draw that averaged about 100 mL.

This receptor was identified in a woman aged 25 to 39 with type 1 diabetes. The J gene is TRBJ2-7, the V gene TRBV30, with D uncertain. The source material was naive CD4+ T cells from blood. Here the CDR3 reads CAWSSYTEQYF. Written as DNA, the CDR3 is TGTGCCTGGAGTTCCTATACCGAGCAGTACTTC.